A single sample is the source of the 19 T cell receptor beta chains below, sequenced in a study of T cell changes during pregnancy in multiple sclerosis. Clones were read by immunoSEQ multiplex PCR, and TCRdb kept only the in-frame ones, dropping some. This sample has some 70,000 clones, with around 90% found just once. Material: peripheral blood, obtained in the first trimester of pregnancy. The receptors come from a female donor with multiple sclerosis, enrolled in a pregnancy study.

The chain is built from TRBV19 and TRBJ1-5; 7 bases map to TRBD1. V trimming: 3 bases; J trimming: 3 bases; junction bases outside the gene matches: 2. CDR1 and CDR2 from the germline V gene are LNHDA and SQIVND (reference sequence). The CDR3 is 14 amino acids. The CDR3 DNA follows: TGTGCCAGTAGTATCGGACAGGCCAATCAGCCCCAGCATTTT. The encoded protein is CASSIGQANQPQHF.

The chain combines TRBV5-1 with TRBJ2-2; possibly TRBD2 for D (6 bases). There are 15 residues in the CDR3. Trimming shortened V by 0 bases and J by 6 bases, and 12 bases separated the two germline ends. Germline CDR1 reads SGHRS; CDR2 reads YFSETQ. The CDR3 coding sequence is TGCGCCAGCAGCTTGGATATAGGGGAGGCCGGGGAGCTGTTTTTT. Its translation: CASSLDIGEAGELFF.

The chain links TRBV27 to TRBJ2-7; perhaps TRBD2 as D (6 bases). V lost 0 bases and J 4 bases, leaving 22 bases between the germline ends. The CDR3 has 18 amino acids. CDR1 is MNHEY, CDR2 SMNVEV, per germline (reference sequence). The CDR3 bases are TGTGCCAGCAGTTTATCCACCCCGGTGAGTAGCGGAGGGTACGAGCAGTACTTC. This sequence encodes CASSLSTPVSSGGYEQYF.

This chain joins TRBV5-4 and TRBJ1-1, with 11 bases matching TRBD1. Germline values: CDR1 SGHNT, CDR2 YYREEE (reference sequence). The CDR3 has 15 residues. The V and J ends lost 4 bases and 4 bases, in that order; junction bases with no gene match: 6. The CDR3 DNA is TGTGCCAGCAGCGAAACCGGGACAGGGGGCACTGAAGCTTTCTTT. Residues: CASSETGTGGTEAFF.

This rearrangement joins TRBV6-1 to TRBJ1-5; D is uncertain. CDR1 and CDR2 from the germline V gene are MNHNS and SASEGT. Between the trimmed V and J ends, which lost 2 bases and 1 base, there was a span of 6 bases. The CDR3 loop spans 14 amino acids. CDR3: CASSERRSNQPQHF. CDR3 bases: TGTGCCAGCAGTGAAAGGAGAAGCAATCAGCCCCAGCATTTT.

V usage is TRBV9 and J usage is TRBJ1-1; D is undetermined. The CDR3 consists of 15 residues. Germline V gene data show CDR1 as SGDLS and CDR2 as YYNGEE. The V gene lost 4 bases and the J gene lost 7 bases, with 20 bases spanning the gap. The CDR3 nucleotides are TGTGCCAGCAGCCAAACGGTTTCCGGGAGACGTGAAGCTTTCTTT. It yields the protein CASSQTVSGRREAFF. The full variable domain, its missing parts supplied by reference TRBV9 and TRBJ1-1, is DSGVTQTPKHLITATGQRVTLRCSPRSGDLSVYWYQQSLDQGLQFLIQYYNGEERAKGNILERFSAQQFPDLHSELNLSSLELGDSALYFCASSQTVSGRREAFFGQGTRLTVV.

This clone was recorded once. This chain links TRBV5-1 with TRBJ2-1, with 7 bases identical to TRBD2. CDR3 length: 14 amino acids. Losses at the gene ends were 4 bases for V and 2 bases for J; bases not matched to a gene: 3. CDR1 and CDR2 from the germline V gene are SGHRS and YFSETQ. The CDR3 coding sequence is TGCGCCAGCAGCGCTAGCGGCCCCTACAATGAGCAGTTCTTC. Translation gives CASSASGPYNEQFF.

The chain is built from TRBV28 and TRBJ2-7, with 7 bases aligning to TRBD1. The CDR3 spans 14 residues. Germline lookup yields CDR1 MDHEN and CDR2 SYDVKM. V shed 6 bases, J shed 5 bases, and the junction held 10 bases outside the gene matches. The CDR3 protein is CASSPTPTGNEQYF. For the CDR3, the DNA is TGTGCCAGCAGCCCCACCCCGACAGGGAACGAGCAGTACTTC.

V is TRBV2 and J is TRBJ2-1; no clear D gene. Between the trimmed V and J ends, which lost 6 bases and 1 base, there was a span of 13 bases. There are 15 residues in the CDR3. Germline CDR1 SNHLY, CDR2 FYNNEI. The CDR3 DNA reads as TGTGCCAGCAGCGTAATAAGCCGGTCCTACAATGAGCAGTTCTTC. This codes for CASSVISRSYNEQFF.

The chain has TRBV7-3 and TRBJ2-2; 7 bases line up with TRBD2. The V and J ends lost 5 bases and 4 bases, in that order; junction bases with no gene match: 7. The CDR3 contains 15 residues. CDR1 is SGHTA, CDR2 FQGTGA, per germline. The CDR3 protein is CASSTTSVGTGELFF. CDR3 sequence (DNA): TGTGCCAGCAGCACCACTAGCGTTGGCACCGGGGAGCTGTTTTTT.

The chain recombines TRBV9 with TRBJ2-3; D unresolved. Germline assignment: CDR1 SGDLS and CDR2 YYNGEE. The germline V and J ends were trimmed by 3 bases and 2 bases, with 10 bases remaining between them. The CDR3 consists of 14 residues. DNA of the CDR3: TGTGCCAGCAGCGGCCGACTGGACACAGATACGCAGTATTTT. Translated, it gives CASSGRLDTDTQYF.

The chain recombines TRBV6-1 with TRBJ2-7; a possible D gene is TRBD1 (5 bases). V was clipped by 4 bases and J by 3 bases, with 16 bases between them. Germline V gene lookup returns CDR1 MNHNS and CDR2 SASEGT. The CDR3 sequence is 15 residues long. As DNA, the CDR3 is TGTGCCAGCAGTGTAAGTAGGGGTTACGGCTACGAGCAGTACTTC. Encoded protein: CASSVSRGYGYEQYF.

This chain connects TRBV5-1 to TRBJ2-3, with 7 bases lining up with TRBD1. Germline CDR1 and CDR2: SGHRS and YFSETQ. Trimming took 4 bases from V and 4 from J; bases not matched to a gene: 9. The CDR3 is 15 amino acids. The CDR3 coding sequence is TGCGCCAGCAGCGTCGGGACAGTAACGTCAGATACGCAGTATTTT. Amino acids: CASSVGTVTSDTQYF. Based on the CDR3 plus reference TRBV5-1 and TRBJ2-3, the full variable domain is KAGVTQTPRYLIKTRGQQVTLSCSPISGHRSVSWYQQTPGQGLQFLFEYFSETQRNKGNFPGRFSGRQFSNSRSEMNVSTLELGDSALYLCASSVGTVTSDTQYFGPGTRLTVL.

The genes are TRBV6-4 and TRBJ2-1; 9 bases are shared with TRBD2. With 6 bases clipped from V and 0 bases from J, the junction kept 6 bases outside the gene matches. This CDR3 is 16 amino acids long. Germline CDR1 is MRHNA and CDR2 is SNTAGT. In DNA, the CDR3 is TGTGCCAGCAGCGGCATTAGCGGGAGCTCCTACAATGAGCAGTTCTTC. It yields the protein CASSGISGSSYNEQFF.

V is TRBV30 and J is TRBJ2-5; 12 nucleotides agree with TRBD2. The CDR3 is made up of 15 amino acids. The ends lost 2 bases at V and 5 bases at J; junction bases unmatched: 6. CDR1 is GTSNPN and CDR2 is SVGIG in the germline V gene (reference sequence). CDR3 nucleotides: TGTGCCTGGAGTCCCGGACTAGCGGGGTGGGAGACCCAGTACTTC. It translates to CAWSPGLAGWETQYF.

The V gene is TRBV5-1, the J gene TRBJ2-1; the match to TRBD2 covers 10 bases. V lost 4 bases and J lost 7; bases outside the gene matches: 8. From germline, CDR1 is SGHRS and CDR2 YFSETQ. This CDR3 is built from 15 residues. The CDR3 region has the DNA TGCGCCAGCAGCATTGGACTAGCGGACAATAATGAGCAGTTCTTC. Its protein is CASSIGLADNNEQFF.

V is TRBV7-9 and J is TRBJ1-1; 9 positions match TRBD1. Unmatched junction bases numbered 9, after V lost 4 bases and J lost 0 bases. CDR1 and CDR2 from the germline V gene are SEHNR and FQNEAQ (reference sequence). The CDR3 length is 17 residues. CDR3 sequence (DNA): TGTGCCAGCAGCTCTACAGGGGGCGGGGGTATGAACACTGAAGCTTTCTTT. Translated: CASSSTGGGGMNTEAFF.

The rearrangement joins TRBV21-1 to TRBJ2-5; TRBD2, the D gene given by the table, was not confirmed from the DNA. TRBV21-1 is termed a pseudogene. The CDR3 covers 14 residues. The CDR3 here is CASSTGGPGETQYF. The CDR3 coding sequence is TGTGCCAGCAGTACGGGGGGGCCTGGGGAGACCCAGTACTTC.

J is TRBJ2-2 and V is TRBV6-6; D perhaps matches TRBD2 (6 bases). The CDR3 is 12 amino acids. Trimming cost V 7 bases and J 6 bases, with 9 bases left between them. Germline lookup yields CDR1 MNHNY and CDR2 SVGAGI (reference sequence). In nucleotides, the CDR3 is TGTGCCAGCACGAGCGGGTCCGGGGAGCTGTTTTTT. Its protein is CASTSGSGELFF.